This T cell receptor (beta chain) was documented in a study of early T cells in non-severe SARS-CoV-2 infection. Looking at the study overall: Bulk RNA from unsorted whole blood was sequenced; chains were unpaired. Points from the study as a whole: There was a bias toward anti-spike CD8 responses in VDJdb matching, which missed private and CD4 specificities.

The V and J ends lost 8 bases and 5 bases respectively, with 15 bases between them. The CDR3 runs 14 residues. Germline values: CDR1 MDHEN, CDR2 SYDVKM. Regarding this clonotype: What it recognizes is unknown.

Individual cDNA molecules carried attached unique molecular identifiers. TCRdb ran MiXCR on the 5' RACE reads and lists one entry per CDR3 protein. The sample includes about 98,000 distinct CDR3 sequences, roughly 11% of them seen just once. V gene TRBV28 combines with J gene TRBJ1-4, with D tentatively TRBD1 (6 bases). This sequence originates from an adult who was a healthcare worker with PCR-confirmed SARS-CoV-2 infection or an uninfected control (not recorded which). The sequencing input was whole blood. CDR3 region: CASSPGGANEKLFF. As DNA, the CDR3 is TGTGCCAGCTCCCCGGGGGGGGCGAATGAAAAACTGTTTTTT.